This is a list of T cell receptor beta chains from one sample in a study of regulatory T cells in long-lasting Graves disease. A single record per CDR3 protein comes from TCRdb applying MiXCR to the multiplex PCR reads. Among 560,000 or so distinct CDR3 sequences listed, around 15% were seen once. These same records also appear under a second study, on T cells in Graves' hyperthyroidism and ophthalmopathy.

The sequenced sample was peripheral blood mononuclear cells (PBMCs), obtained at new diagnosis, from a patient treated with antithyroid drugs. The source is a young man with Graves disease. Each CDR3 is given with its conserved first and last residue. Some rows have no size entry. The others give once, few or many, or a class for an expanded clone.

>TRBV6-6|NA
CASSYSVAGGWLNEQFF
>TRBV28|NA
CASRRTSGTPSTDTQYF
>TRBV20-1|NA
CSASREASNQPQHF
>TRBV7-9|NA
CASSMGQGADTQYF
>TRBV5-1|many
CASSLDNYGYTF
>TRBV20-1|NA
CSASSAINEKLFF
>TRBV5-1|NA
CASNRESGANVLTF
>TRBV20-1|few
CSARTQGWDEKLFF
>TRBV7-9|many
CASSPPIPGELFF
>TRBV29-1|few
CSGLTGGMTGELFF
>TRBV5-1|many
CASSTSGRDTDTQYF
>TRBV27|many
CASSPMRNEQFF
>TRBV7-2|few
CASRLLAGETQYF
>TRBV27|few
CASSFIQDQVTQYF
>TRBV7-9|many
CASSLQAIYEQYF
>TRBV5-6|many
CASSTGGTEAFF
>TRBV5-1|many
CASSLAPGRTTEAFF
>TRBV20-1|few
CSARDQRASYEQYF
>TRBV6-1|few
CAAKGTLNSPLHF
>TRBV12-3/TRBV12-4|many
CASSPPTGDGYTF
>TRBV20-1|NA
CSARVLAGDIEQYF
>TRBV5-1|once
CASSLGLAGGTTDTQYF
>TRBV20-1|many
CSAKQGADTQYF
>TRBV24-1|NA
CATRRSMNTEAFF
>TRBV6-6|NA
CASTYRGGDEQFF
>TRBV6-1|few
CASRGGVVGTDTQYF
>TRBV27|few
CASRLQTSGSVYEQYF
>TRBV12-3/TRBV12-4|many
CASRPGPYQPQHF